Listed below are T cell receptor beta chains from one sample, sequenced in a study of blood T cell repertoires in COVID-19. Assay used: immunoSEQ multiplex PCR; TCRdb lists only in-frame clones, some missing. The sample has 160,000 or so clones; approximately 84% are singletons. Sample: PBMCs or T cells enriched from blood (not recorded which). These receptor sequences come from a woman in her thirties or forties with acute COVID-19. CDR3s include the opening cysteine and the closing phenylalanine or tryptophan. A D gene is named only where the DNA matches it firmly. Some rows mark clone size as missing; the rest say once, few, many or name a class of expanded clone.

d_call: NA
cdr3_length: 14
j_call: TRBJ2-1
v_call: TRBV19
clone_size: NA
cdr3_aa: CASSISGFINEQFF
cdr3_nt: TGTGCCAGTAGTATCAGCGGTTTTATCAATGAGCAGTTCTTC

d_call: NA
cdr3_length: 15
j_call: TRBJ2-1
v_call: TRBV7-7
clone_size: NA
cdr3_aa: CASSLGIGANNEQFF
cdr3_nt: TGTGCTAGCAGCTTAGGTATAGGGGCCAACAATGAGCAGTTCTTC

d_call: TRBD2
cdr3_length: 18
j_call: TRBJ2-3
v_call: TRBV15
clone_size: NA
cdr3_aa: CATSALAGAQMGTDTQYF
cdr3_nt: TGTGCCACCAGCGCGCTAGCGGGAGCCCAAATGGGCACAGATACGCAGTATTTT

d_call: TRBD1
cdr3_length: 17
j_call: TRBJ2-3
v_call: TRBV28
clone_size: NA
cdr3_aa: CASSLGPQGAGTDTQYF
cdr3_nt: TGTGCCAGCAGTTTAGGGCCCCAGGGGGCGGGCACAGATACGCAGTATTTT

d_call: NA
cdr3_length: 14
j_call: TRBJ1-2
v_call: TRBV5-6
clone_size: once
cdr3_aa: CASSVPGSREGYTF
cdr3_nt: TGTGCCAGCAGCGTACCGGGGTCCCGGGAGGGCTACACCTTC

d_call: TRBD1
cdr3_length: 13
j_call: TRBJ1-1
v_call: TRBV7-9
clone_size: NA
cdr3_aa: CASSLTGPTEAFF
cdr3_nt: TGTGCCAGCAGCTTGACAGGGCCCACTGAAGCTTTCTTT

d_call: NA
cdr3_length: 12
j_call: TRBJ1-2
v_call: TRBV7-9
clone_size: few
cdr3_aa: CASSFREYGYTF
cdr3_nt: TGTGCCAGCAGCTTCCGGGAGTATGGCTACACCTTC

d_call: TRBD1
cdr3_length: 14
j_call: TRBJ2-5
v_call: TRBV19
clone_size: NA
cdr3_aa: CASSRDRGRETQYF
cdr3_nt: TGTGCCAGTAGTCGGGACAGGGGAAGGGAGACCCAGTACTTC

d_call: NA
cdr3_length: 13
j_call: TRBJ1-5
v_call: TRBV7-8
clone_size: NA
cdr3_aa: CASSVTGPQPQHF
cdr3_nt: TGTGCCAGCAGCGTTACTGGTCCTCAGCCCCAGCATTTT

d_call: TRBD2
cdr3_length: 15
j_call: TRBJ2-7
v_call: TRBV11-2
clone_size: NA
cdr3_aa: CASSLDSGGSYEQYF
cdr3_nt: TGTGCCAGCAGCTTAGACAGCGGGGGTTCCTACGAGCAGTACTTC

d_call: NA
cdr3_length: 13
j_call: TRBJ2-5
v_call: TRBV27
clone_size: NA
cdr3_aa: CASRSRTQETQYF
cdr3_nt: TGTGCCAGCAGAAGTAGAACTCAAGAGACCCAGTACTTC

d_call: NA
cdr3_length: 12
j_call: TRBJ2-5
v_call: TRBV15
clone_size: NA
cdr3_aa: CATSEDRQTQYF
cdr3_nt: TGTGCCACCAGCGAGGACAGACAGACCCAGTACTTC

d_call: NA
cdr3_length: 14
j_call: TRBJ1-1
v_call: TRBV5-6
clone_size: NA
cdr3_aa: CASSLLGGNTEAFF
cdr3_nt: TGTGCCAGCAGCTTGTTGGGGGGGAACACTGAAGCTTTCTTT

d_call: TRBD2
cdr3_length: 16
j_call: TRBJ2-5
v_call: TRBV27
clone_size: NA
cdr3_aa: CASSYPGLAKQETQYF
cdr3_nt: TGTGCCAGCAGTTACCCGGGACTAGCGAAGCAAGAGACCCAGTACTTC

d_call: TRBD1
cdr3_length: 17
j_call: TRBJ2-6
v_call: TRBV18
clone_size: NA
cdr3_aa: CASSPPTGNSGANVLTF
cdr3_nt: TGTGCCAGCTCACCACCGACAGGGAACTCTGGGGCCAACGTCCTGACTTTC

d_call: NA
cdr3_length: 12
j_call: TRBJ2-7
v_call: TRBV20-1
clone_size: NA
cdr3_aa: CSASRTAGEQYF
cdr3_nt: TGCAGTGCTAGTCGGACAGCGGGAGAGCAGTACTTC

d_call: TRBD2
cdr3_length: 15
j_call: TRBJ2-1
v_call: TRBV7-3
clone_size: NA
cdr3_aa: CASSKLAGELNEQFF
cdr3_nt: TGTGCCAGCAGCAAACTAGCGGGAGAATTAAATGAGCAGTTCTTC

d_call: TRBD2
cdr3_length: 17
j_call: TRBJ2-1
v_call: TRBV4-2
clone_size: NA
cdr3_aa: CASSQASGRAGYNEQFF
cdr3_nt: TGTGCCAGCAGCCAAGCTAGCGGGAGGGCCGGCTACAATGAGCAGTTCTTC

d_call: NA
cdr3_length: 19
j_call: TRBJ2-6
v_call: TRBV7-8
clone_size: medium-sized
cdr3_aa: CASSPIRGREKSGANVLTF
cdr3_nt: TGTGCCAGCAGCCCAATCCGTGGAAGGGAGAAATCTGGGGCCAACGTCCTGACTTTC

d_call: TRBD1
cdr3_length: 16
j_call: TRBJ1-5
v_call: TRBV4-1
clone_size: NA
cdr3_aa: CASSQAAGTGHQPQHF
cdr3_nt: TGCGCCAGCAGCCAAGCCGCCGGGACAGGGCATCAGCCCCAGCATTTT

d_call: TRBD2
cdr3_length: 15
j_call: TRBJ2-3
v_call: TRBV7-7
clone_size: NA
cdr3_aa: CASSRTSGRTDTQYF
cdr3_nt: TGTGCTAGCAGCCGGACTAGCGGGAGGACAGATACGCAGTATTTT

d_call: NA
cdr3_length: 12
j_call: TRBJ2-3
v_call: TRBV2
clone_size: NA
cdr3_aa: CASKFETDTQYF
cdr3_nt: TGTGCCAGCAAGTTCGAGACAGATACGCAGTATTTT

d_call: NA
cdr3_length: 13
j_call: TRBJ1-2
v_call: TRBV6-1
clone_size: NA
cdr3_aa: CASSEYSNYGYTF
cdr3_nt: TGTGCCAGCAGTGAATACAGTAACTATGGCTACACCTTC

d_call: NA
cdr3_length: 14
j_call: TRBJ1-2
v_call: TRBV27
clone_size: NA
cdr3_aa: CASSSQTGPYGYTF
cdr3_nt: TGTGCCAGCAGTTCGCAAACAGGGCCGTATGGCTACACCTTC

d_call: TRBD1
cdr3_length: 16
j_call: TRBJ1-1
v_call: TRBV14
clone_size: NA
cdr3_aa: CASSQEGSAGGTEAFF
cdr3_nt: TGTGCCAGCAGCCAAGAAGGTTCGGCAGGGGGCACTGAAGCTTTCTTT

d_call: TRBD1
cdr3_length: 16
j_call: TRBJ1-1
v_call: TRBV11-3
clone_size: NA
cdr3_aa: CASSLGQGAMNTEAFF
cdr3_nt: TGTGCCAGCAGCTTAGGACAGGGCGCGATGAACACTGAAGCTTTCTTT